This paragraph covers one T cell receptor (beta chain) sequence. Antigen unknown. A J-beta primer mix and a sample-barcoded 5' primer were used in a second PCR of roughly 7 to 12 cycles. The authors tagged each cDNA molecule using a template-switch adaptor with 12 random nucleotides. One entry per CDR3 protein, called by TCRdb with MiXCR from the 5' RACE reads. This sample has roughly 2 million distinct CDR3 sequences, with roughly 49% found just once. Trimming left V 6 bases short and J 8 bases short, with 13 bases between. The CDR3 has 13 amino acids. This sample was taken from a study of blood T cells in healthy people across ages. The study, taken as a whole, reports: PBMC samples, being unsorted, prevented any conclusive comparison of naive and antigen-experienced cells.

Ranging in age from about 6 to 100, the donors were healthy Caucasian individuals from Russia. The TCR originated in a woman aged 40 to 49 in good health. Sample: blood. The V gene is TRBV12-3 or TRBV12-4, the J gene TRBJ1-4; D is possibly TRBD1 (5 bases). This CDR3 reads CASSWGGEEKLFF. As DNA, the CDR3 is TGTGCCAGCAGCTGGGGCGGAGAGGAAAAACTGTTTTTT.